This passage covers 22 T cell receptor beta chains from one sample sequenced in a study of T cells in tuberculosis. Thawed, overnight-rested PBMC were stained with GMM-loaded CD1B tetramer, viability dye and anti-CD3, then sorted. The CD1B tetramers carried C32 glucose monomycolate purified from Rhodococcus equi. The table came from immunoSEQ multiplex PCR; TCRdb's copy has only in-frame clones and leaves some out. There are approximately 58,000 clones in the sample; roughly 87% occur only once, and about a fifth lies in the top ten. The specimen sequenced was CD1b-GMM tetramer-negative cells sorted from PBMCs. The source is an adult woman with latent tuberculosis.

The count of this clone is one. The chain recombines TRBV4-3 with TRBJ1-1; 8 bases match TRBD1. CDR3 length: 13 amino acids. Germline lookup yields CDR1 LGHNA and CDR2 YSLEER. Trimming removed 1 base from V and 8 bases from J; junction bases left unmatched: 3. The CDR3 is CASSQGDRKEAFF. DNA for the CDR3: TGCGCCAGCAGCCAAGGGGACAGGAAAGAAGCTTTCTTT.

The chain couples TRBV21-1 to TRBJ2-1; TRBD2 is taken as the D call from the table, unchecked against the DNA. TRBV21-1 is designated a pseudogene. CDR3 length: 20 amino acids. The CDR3 DNA reads as TGTGCCAGCAGCACCCGACTAGCGGGGGCCAATCTACAATTTTACAATGAGCAGTTCTTC. Encoded protein: CASSTRLAGANLQFYNEQFF.

The gene calls are TRBV30 and TRBJ2-6; the D gene is possibly TRBD2 (5 bases). CDR1 is GTSNPN and CDR2 is SVGIG in the germline V gene (reference sequence). Trimming shortened V by 3 bases and J by 4 bases, and 10 bases separated the two germline ends. The CDR3 covers 14 residues. The CDR3 nucleotides read TGTGCCTGGAGCTCGGGAATCGGGGCCAACGTCCTGACTTTC. Translated: CAWSSGIGANVLTF. Drawing the rest from reference TRBV30 and TRBJ2-6, the complete variable domain is SQTIHQWPATLVQPVGSPLSLECTVEGTSNPNLYWYRQAAGRGLQLLFYSVGIGQISSEVPQNLSASRPQDRQFILSSKKLLLSDSGFYLCAWSSGIGANVLTFGAGSRLTVL.

The J gene is TRBJ2-3, the V gene TRBV7-8, with TRBD1 matching 7 bases. V trimming: 5 bases; J trimming: 9 bases; junction bases outside the gene matches: 26. CDR1 and CDR2 (germline): SGHVS, FQNEAQ. The CDR3 has 19 residues. CDR3 in amino acids: CASSPGQIRDSGPPGTQYF. CDR3 DNA: TGTGCCAGCAGCCCAGGCCAAATCCGGGACAGTGGACCTCCCGGGACGCAGTATTTT.

This chain joins TRBV30 and TRBJ1-6; D is unresolved. Germline V gene data show CDR1 as GTSNPN and CDR2 as SVGIG (reference sequence). The CDR3 is 12 amino acids. V lost 7 bases, J lost 5 bases, and 9 bases lay in between. This CDR3 is CASGRDNSPLHF. In DNA, the CDR3 is TGTGCCTCGGGGAGAGATAATTCACCCCTCCACTTT.

J is TRBJ1-1 and V is TRBV18; D is undetermined. Trimming shortened V by 3 bases and J by 4 bases, and 15 bases separated the two germline ends. There are 15 residues in the CDR3. Germline loops: CDR1 KGHSH, CDR2 LQKENI. The CDR3 here is CASSPSEGRVTEAFF. CDR3 sequence (DNA): TGTGCCAGCTCACCCTCGGAAGGGAGAGTCACTGAAGCTTTCTTT.

This chain joins TRBV7-3 and TRBJ2-7, with D tentatively TRBD1 (5 bases). The germline V gene encodes CDR1 SGHTA and CDR2 FQGTGA. Trimming cost V 4 bases and J 12 bases, with 22 bases left between them. The CDR3 contains 14 residues. CDR3 DNA sequence: TGTGCCAGCAGCTCCCTGGTAGGGGAAAGTAGCCTGTACTTC. Its translation is CASSSLVGESSLYF. Full variable domain (missing parts from reference TRBV7-3 and TRBJ2-7): GAGVSQTPSNKVTEKGKYVELRCDPISGHTALYWYRQSLGQGPEFLIYFQGTGAADDSGLPNDRFFAVRPEGSVSTLKIQRTERGDSAVYLCASSSLVGESSLYFGPGTRLTVT.

The chain employs TRBV6-5 and TRBJ1-2, with 7 bases aligning to TRBD1. Germline V gene sequence: CDR1 MNHEY, CDR2 SVGAGI. The CDR3 contains 15 residues. The ends lost 6 bases at V and 1 base at J; junction bases unmatched: 8. The CDR3 nucleotides read TGTGCCAGCAGGGCCGGACAGGAGAATAACTATGGCTACACCTTC. Its protein product is CASRAGQENNYGYTF.

The gene calls are TRBV19 and TRBJ2-2, with 7 bases aligning to TRBD1. Germline CDR1 is LNHDA and CDR2 is SQIVND (reference sequence). The CDR3 contains 14 residues. The junction had 8 bases not matched to a gene; V was cut back by 6 bases and J by 7 bases. CDR3 nucleotides: TGTGCCAGTAGGAGACAGGGTTACGACGGGGAGCTGTTTTTT. This sequence encodes CASRRQGYDGELFF.

V usage is TRBV5-1 and J usage is TRBJ2-3; D is uncertain. Germline V gene sequence: CDR1 SGHRS, CDR2 YFSETQ. Trimming took off 3 bases at V and 3 bases at J, with 11 bases between the two ends. The CDR3 is 14 amino acids. CDR3 residues: CASSWMSATDTQYF. The DNA for the CDR3 is TGCGCCAGCAGCTGGATGTCAGCGACAGATACGCAGTATTTT.

The chain carries TRBV21-1 and TRBJ2-7; the D call of TRBD2 is as the table states it, not checked on the DNA. TRBV21-1 is described as a pseudogene. CDR3 length equals 17 residues. CDR3 in amino acids: CASSKARKREGVYEQYF. The DNA for the CDR3 is TGTGCCAGCAGCAAAGCGCGCAAGCGGGAGGGCGTCTACGAGCAGTACTTC.

This clone was detected only once. J is TRBJ1-2 and V is TRBV29-1, with 9 bases aligning to TRBD1. Germline loops: CDR1 SQVTM, CDR2 ANQGSEA. The CDR3 is made up of 16 amino acids. The V gene end was trimmed by 6 bases and the J gene end by 2 bases; junction bases not matched to a gene: 13. The CDR3 DNA sequence: TGCAGCGTCCTAGGGGTCCGGGACAGGGACAACTATGGCTACACCTTC. The encoded protein is CSVLGVRDRDNYGYTF.

The V gene is TRBV4-3, the J gene TRBJ1-2, with 8 bases that match TRBD1. V lost 2 bases, J lost 0 bases, and 8 bases stayed unmatched. There are 17 residues in the CDR3. In germline, CDR1 is LGHNA, CDR2 YSLEER. This CDR3 is CASSQSQGDRSNYGYTF. The CDR3 coding sequence is TGCGCCAGCAGCCAATCCCAGGGGGACAGGTCTAACTATGGCTACACCTTC.

V usage is TRBV6-6 and J usage is TRBJ2-2; the match to TRBD2 covers 15 bases. The ends lost 6 bases at V and 8 bases at J; junction bases unmatched: 7. The CDR3 length is 16 residues. Germline CDR1 MNHNY, CDR2 SVGAGI (reference sequence). The CDR3: CASSGGLAGGPGELFF. CDR3 nucleotide sequence: TGTGCCAGCAGCGGAGGACTAGCGGGAGGGCCAGGGGAGCTGTTTTTT.

The chain combines TRBV6-5 with TRBJ2-7; D not certain. The germline V gene has CDR1 MNHEY and CDR2 SVGAGI. The CDR3 loop spans 14 amino acids. Deletions cut 6 bases from V and 0 bases from J, with 12 bases between. The CDR3 reads CASSRSTLSYEQYF. In DNA form, the CDR3 reads TGTGCCAGCAGCCGATCGACACTCTCCTACGAGCAGTACTTC.

The chain couples TRBV5-6 to TRBJ2-5; D may be TRBD1 (5 bases). The end of the DNA is better explained by TRBJ2-7, so the J call may be wrong. The CDR3 length is 15 residues. Germline CDR1 SGHDT, CDR2 YYEEEE. CDR3 DNA: TGTGCCAGCAGTCTCAAGTTACAGGTGCTCTACGAGCAGTACTTC. Protein product: CASSLKLQVLYEQYF.

The rearrangement uses TRBV30 and TRBJ2-1, with TRBD1 as a possible D gene (6 bases). V was cut by 4 bases and J by 2 bases, with 12 bases left in between. CDR1 and CDR2 (germline): GTSNPN, SVGIG (reference sequence). The CDR3 extends over 14 amino acids. The CDR3 sequence: CAWTGEMAYNEQFF. The DNA of the CDR3 is TGTGCCTGGACAGGGGAGATGGCCTACAATGAGCAGTTCTTC.

The chain recombines TRBV19 with TRBJ2-2; a possible D gene is TRBD2 (5 bases). The germline V gene encodes CDR1 LNHDA and CDR2 SQIVND (reference sequence). This CDR3 region has 14 residues. Between the trimmed V and J ends, which lost 7 bases and 2 bases, there was a span of 11 bases. The CDR3 protein is CASMRAANTGELFF. In nucleotides, the CDR3 is TGTGCCAGTATGAGGGCCGCAAACACCGGGGAGCTGTTTTTT.

V gene TRBV4-1 combines with J gene TRBJ2-6, with a tentative D call TRBD1 (5 bases). The V end was cut by 1 base, the J end by 0 bases, with 10 bases between. This CDR3 region has 17 residues. Germline V gene sequence: CDR1 MGHRA, CDR2 YSYEKL. The chain's CDR3 is CASSQGQLISGANVLTF. CDR3 bases: TGCGCCAGCAGCCAAGGACAGTTGATCTCTGGGGCCAACGTCCTGACTTTC.

This clone came up a few times. The chain recombines TRBV19 with TRBJ2-7; 10 bases match TRBD1. After removal of 6 bases from V and 6 bases from J, the junction contained 5 bases not matched to a gene. The germline CDR1 and CDR2 sequences are LNHDA and SQIVND (reference sequence). The CDR3 length is 13 residues. The CDR3 DNA follows: TGTGCCAGTAGGGGGACAGGGGCTGGCGAGCAGTACTTC. Its protein is CASRGTGAGEQYF.

The genes are TRBV5-1 and TRBJ2-1, with 7 bases aligning to TRBD2. The trim removed 6 bases at V and 5 bases at J, leaving 8 bases unmatched. CDR1 and CDR2 from the germline V gene are SGHRS and YFSETQ. The CDR3 contains 14 residues. The CDR3 reads CASNRRLADNEQFF. CDR3 nucleotides: TGCGCCAGCAATAGGAGACTAGCTGACAATGAGCAGTTCTTC. The whole variable domain, filled in from reference TRBV5-1 and TRBJ2-1, reads KAGVTQTPRYLIKTRGQQVTLSCSPISGHRSVSWYQQTPGQGLQFLFEYFSETQRNKGNFPGRFSGRQFSNSRSEMNVSTLELGDSALYLCASNRRLADNEQFFGPGTRLTVL.

This clone was counted between two and nine times. This chain uses TRBV21-1 with TRBJ1-6; the DNA was not used to check the table's D call, TRBD1. TRBV21-1 is a pseudogene locus. This CDR3 is 15 amino acids long. The CDR3 reads CASSSRDRLDSPLHF. Here the CDR3 DNA reads TGTGCCAGCAGCTCACGGGACAGGTTGGATTCACCCCTCCACTTT.